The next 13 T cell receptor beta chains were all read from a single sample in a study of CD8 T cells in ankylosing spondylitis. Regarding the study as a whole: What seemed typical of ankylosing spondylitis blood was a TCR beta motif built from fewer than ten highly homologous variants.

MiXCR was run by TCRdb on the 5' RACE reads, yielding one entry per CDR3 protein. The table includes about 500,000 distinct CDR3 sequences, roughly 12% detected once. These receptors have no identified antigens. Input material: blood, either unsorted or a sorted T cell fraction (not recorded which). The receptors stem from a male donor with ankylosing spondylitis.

The CDR3 coding sequence is TGTGCCAGCAGCTTGGGGGGCCCGAGGCCCGGGGAGCTGTTTTTT. Encoded protein: CASSLGGPRPGELFF. The chain recombines TRBV5-4 with TRBJ2-2; perhaps TRBD1 as D (5 bases). CDR1 is SGHNT, CDR2 YYREEE, per germline (reference sequence). With 0 bases removed from V and 6 bases from J, the gap between germline ends came to 12 bases. The CDR3 runs to 15 residues.

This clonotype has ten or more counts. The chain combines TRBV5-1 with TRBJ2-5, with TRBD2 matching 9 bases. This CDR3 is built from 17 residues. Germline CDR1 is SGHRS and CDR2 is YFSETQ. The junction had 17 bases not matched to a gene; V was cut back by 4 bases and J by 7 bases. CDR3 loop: CASSPRTSATTEGTQYF. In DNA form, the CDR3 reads TGCGCCAGCAGCCCAAGGACTAGCGCCACCACGGAAGGGACCCAGTACTTC. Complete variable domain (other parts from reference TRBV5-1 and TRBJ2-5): KAGVTQTPRYLIKTRGQQVTLSCSPISGHRSVSWYQQTPGQGLQFLFEYFSETQRNKGNFPGRFSGRQFSNSRSEMNVSTLELGDSALYLCASSPRTSATTEGTQYFGPGTRLLVL.

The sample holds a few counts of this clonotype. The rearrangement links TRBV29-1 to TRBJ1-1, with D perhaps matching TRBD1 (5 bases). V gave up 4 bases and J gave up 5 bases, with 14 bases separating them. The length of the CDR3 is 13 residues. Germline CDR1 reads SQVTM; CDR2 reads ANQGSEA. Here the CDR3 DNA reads TGCAGCGTTGGGGGCCCGGGAGGGACTGAAGCTTTCTTT. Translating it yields CSVGGPGGTEAFF.

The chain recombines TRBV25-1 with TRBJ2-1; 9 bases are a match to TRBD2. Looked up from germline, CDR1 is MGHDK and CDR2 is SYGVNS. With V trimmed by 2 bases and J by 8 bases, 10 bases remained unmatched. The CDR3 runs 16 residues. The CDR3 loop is CASSEGVASGNYEQFF. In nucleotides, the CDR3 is TGTGCCAGCAGTGAAGGAGTGGCTAGCGGGAACTATGAGCAGTTCTTC.

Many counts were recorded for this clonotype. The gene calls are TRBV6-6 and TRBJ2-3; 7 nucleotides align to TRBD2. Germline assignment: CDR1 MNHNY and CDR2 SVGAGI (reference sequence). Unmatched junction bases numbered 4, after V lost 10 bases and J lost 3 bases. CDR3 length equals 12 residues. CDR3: CATAGDTDTQYF. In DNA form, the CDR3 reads TGTGCCACGGCGGGAGATACAGATACGCAGTATTTT.

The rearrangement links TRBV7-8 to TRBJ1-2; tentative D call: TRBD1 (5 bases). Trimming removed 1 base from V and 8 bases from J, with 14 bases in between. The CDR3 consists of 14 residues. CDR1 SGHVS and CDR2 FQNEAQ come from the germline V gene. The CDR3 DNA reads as TGTGCCAGCAGCTTAGGGGGGTCCCGTGAGGGCTACACCTTC. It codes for CASSLGGSREGYTF.

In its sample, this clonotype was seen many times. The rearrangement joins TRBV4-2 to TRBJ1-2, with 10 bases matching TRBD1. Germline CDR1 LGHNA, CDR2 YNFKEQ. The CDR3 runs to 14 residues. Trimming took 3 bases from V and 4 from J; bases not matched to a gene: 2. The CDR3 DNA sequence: TGTGCCAGCAGCCAGGGGGACAGGGGCTATGGCTACACCTTC. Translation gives CASSQGDRGYGYTF.

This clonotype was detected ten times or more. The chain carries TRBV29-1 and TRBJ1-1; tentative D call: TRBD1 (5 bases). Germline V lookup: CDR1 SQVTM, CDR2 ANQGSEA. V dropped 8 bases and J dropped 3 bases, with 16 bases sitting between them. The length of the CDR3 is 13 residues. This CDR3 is CSIRVFSDTEAFF. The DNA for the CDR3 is TGCAGCATCAGGGTTTTCTCGGACACTGAAGCTTTCTTT.

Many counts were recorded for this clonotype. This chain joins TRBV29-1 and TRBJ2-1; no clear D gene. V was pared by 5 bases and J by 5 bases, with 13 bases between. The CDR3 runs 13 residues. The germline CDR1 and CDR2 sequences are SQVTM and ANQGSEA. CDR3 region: CSVKRAPDNEQFF. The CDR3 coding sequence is TGCAGCGTTAAACGGGCGCCGGACAATGAGCAGTTCTTC.

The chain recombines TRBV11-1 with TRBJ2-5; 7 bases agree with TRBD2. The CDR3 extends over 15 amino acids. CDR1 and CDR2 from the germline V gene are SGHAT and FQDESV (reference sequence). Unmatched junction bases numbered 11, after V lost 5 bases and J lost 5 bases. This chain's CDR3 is CASSLERRGRETQYF. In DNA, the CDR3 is TGTGCCAGCAGCCTGGAGCGGCGGGGGAGGGAGACCCAGTACTTC.

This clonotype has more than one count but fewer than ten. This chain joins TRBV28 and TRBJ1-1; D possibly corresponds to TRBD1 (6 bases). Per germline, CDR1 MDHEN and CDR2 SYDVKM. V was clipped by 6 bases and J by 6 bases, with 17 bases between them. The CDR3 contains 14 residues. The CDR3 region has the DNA TGTGCCAGCAGGGCATCAGGGGCGGTATCTGAAGCTTTCTTT. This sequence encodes CASRASGAVSEAFF.

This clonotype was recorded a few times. CDR3: CSARRLAGNEQFF. In DNA, the CDR3 is TGCAGTGCAAGGAGACTAGCGGGCAATGAGCAGTTCTTC. The rearrangement uses TRBV20-1 and TRBJ2-1; 10 nucleotides match TRBD2. This CDR3 contains 13 residues. The germline gives CDR1 DFQATT, CDR2 SNEGSKA (reference sequence). V trimming: 6 bases; J trimming: 6 bases; junction bases outside the gene matches: 5.

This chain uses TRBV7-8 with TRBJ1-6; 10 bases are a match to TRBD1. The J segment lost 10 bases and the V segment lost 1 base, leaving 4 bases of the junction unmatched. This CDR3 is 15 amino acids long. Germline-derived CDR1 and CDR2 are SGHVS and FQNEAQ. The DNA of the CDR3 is TGTGCCAGCAGCTTAGGGGGGACAGGGGAATCACCCCTCCACTTT. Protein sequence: CASSLGGTGESPLHF. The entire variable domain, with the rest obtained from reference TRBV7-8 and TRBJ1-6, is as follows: GAGVSQSPRYKVAKRGQDVALRCDPISGHVSLFWYQQALGQGPEFLTYFQNEAQLDKSGLPSDRFFAERPEGSVSTLKIQRTQQEDSAVYLCASSLGGTGESPLHFGNGTRLTVT.